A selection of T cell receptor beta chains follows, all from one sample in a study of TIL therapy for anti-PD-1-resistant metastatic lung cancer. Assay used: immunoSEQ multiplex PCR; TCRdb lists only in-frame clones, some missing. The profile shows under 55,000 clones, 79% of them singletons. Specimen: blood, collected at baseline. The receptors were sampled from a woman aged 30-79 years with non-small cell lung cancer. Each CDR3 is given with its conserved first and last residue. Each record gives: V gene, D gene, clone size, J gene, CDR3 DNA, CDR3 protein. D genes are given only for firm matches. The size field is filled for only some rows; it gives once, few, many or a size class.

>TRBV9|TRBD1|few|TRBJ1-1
TGTGCCAGCAGCAGCGGGACAGCGGGAATGAACACTGAAGCTTTCTTT
CASSSGTAGMNTEAFF
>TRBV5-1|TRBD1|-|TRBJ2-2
TGCGCCAGCAGCTTTAATCCGGGACAGGGATCAACCGGGGAGCTGTTTTTT
CASSFNPGQGSTGELFF
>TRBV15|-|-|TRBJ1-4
TGTGCCACCAGCCGATCTGGCGGCGGGGCTAATGAAAAACTGTTTTTT
CATSRSGGGANEKLFF
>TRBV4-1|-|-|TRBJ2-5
TGCGCCAGCAGCCAAGATTTTAGGCAGACCCAGTACTTC
CASSQDFRQTQYF
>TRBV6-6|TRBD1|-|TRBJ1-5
TGTGCCAGCAGTCCGTCACAGGGGAACAATCAGCCCCAGCATTTT
CASSPSQGNNQPQHF
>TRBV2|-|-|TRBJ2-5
TGTGCCAGCAGTGGCGTGGGGCAAGAGACCCAGTACTTC
CASSGVGQETQYF
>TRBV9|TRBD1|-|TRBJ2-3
TGTGCCAGCAGTGACACAGGGGGAAGCACAGATACGCAGTATTTT
CASSDTGGSTDTQYF
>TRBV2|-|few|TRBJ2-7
TGTGCCAGCAGTGACTGGGGTTACGAGCAGTACTTC
CASSDWGYEQYF
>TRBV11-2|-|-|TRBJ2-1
TGTGCCAGCAGCTTAGATCGGGACGGCCTGAGGCAGTTCTTC
CASSLDRDGLRQFF
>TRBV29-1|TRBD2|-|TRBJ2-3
TGCAGCGTCCCGGGACTAGCGTCAGATACGCAGTATTTT
CSVPGLASDTQYF
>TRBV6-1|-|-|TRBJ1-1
TGTGCCAGCAGCGATTTCAGGTCGGCTTTCTTT
CASSDFRSAFF
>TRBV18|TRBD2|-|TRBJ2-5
TGTGCCAGCTCACCGGGACTAGCAAACCAAGAGACCCAGTACTTC
CASSPGLANQETQYF
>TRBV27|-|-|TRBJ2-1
TGTGCCAGCAGGGCGACAGGAGGCCTGAGCTCCTACAATGAGCAGTTCTTC
CASRATGGLSSYNEQFF
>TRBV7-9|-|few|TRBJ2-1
TGTGCCAGCAGCTTCGCAAATGAGCAGTTCTTC
CASSFANEQFF
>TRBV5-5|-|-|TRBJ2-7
TGTGCCAGCAGCTTGGATGCGTACGAGCAGTACTTC
CASSLDAYEQYF
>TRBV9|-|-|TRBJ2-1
TGTGCCAGCAGCGTAGCACTCTACAATGAGCAGTTCTTC
CASSVALYNEQFF
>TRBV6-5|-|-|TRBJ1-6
TGTGCCAGCAGTTACCCGTTACGGGGTAATTCACCCCTCCACTTT
CASSYPLRGNSPLHF
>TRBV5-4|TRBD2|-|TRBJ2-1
TGTGCCAGCAGGGTGAGCGGGAGTATTAAGAATGAGCAGTTCTTC
CASRVSGSIKNEQFF
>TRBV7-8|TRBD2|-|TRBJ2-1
TGTGCCAGCAGCCTCTTCCCGCTAGCGGGGTACAATGAGCAGTTCTTC
CASSLFPLAGYNEQFF
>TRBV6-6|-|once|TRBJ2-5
TGTGCCAGCAGTTACTGGGGGTCCAAACAAGAGACCCAGTACTTC
CASSYWGSKQETQYF
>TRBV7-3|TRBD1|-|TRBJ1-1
TGTGCCAGCAGCCCAGGCAGGGGTACAGGGGCAAACACTGAAGCTTTCTTT
CASSPGRGTGANTEAFF
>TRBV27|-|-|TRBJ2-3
TGTGCCAGCACTCTATCCGCTAGCACAGATACGCAGTATTTT
CASTLSASTDTQYF
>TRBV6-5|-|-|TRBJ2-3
TGTGCCAGCAGCCCTTACGGGAGCACAGATACGCAGTATTTT
CASSPYGSTDTQYF
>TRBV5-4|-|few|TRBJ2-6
TGTGCCAGCAGCGACGGAGGTCTTGGGGCCAACGTCCTGACTTTC
CASSDGGLGANVLTF
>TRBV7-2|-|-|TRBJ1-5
TGTGCCAGCAGCTTATTAGTGGGTGGTGGGGTTCAGCCCCAGCATTTT
CASSLLVGGGVQPQHF
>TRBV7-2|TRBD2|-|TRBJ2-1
TGTGCCAGCAGCTTTAGCGGGGGCGAGAATGAGCAGTTCTTC
CASSFSGGENEQFF
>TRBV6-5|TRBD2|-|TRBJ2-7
TGTGCCAGCAGTTACTCGCGACTAGCGTCCGCTGAGCAGTACTTC
CASSYSRLASAEQYF
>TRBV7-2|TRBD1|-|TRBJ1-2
TGTGCCAGCAGCCGAGACTGGGGGGGACAGCCTATTAACTATGGCTACACCTTC
CASSRDWGGQPINYGYTF
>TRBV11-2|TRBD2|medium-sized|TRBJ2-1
TGTGCCAGCAGCTTATTCCCTAGCGGGGGGGCCGGGGAGCAGTTCTTC
CASSLFPSGGAGEQFF
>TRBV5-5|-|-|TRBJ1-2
TGTGCCAGCAGGTCCACCGGGACACTTCGGGGGTATGGCTACACCTTC
CASRSTGTLRGYGYTF
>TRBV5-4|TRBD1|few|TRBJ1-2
TGTGCCAGCAGCACGGGACAGCGAAACTATGGCTACACCTTC
CASSTGQRNYGYTF
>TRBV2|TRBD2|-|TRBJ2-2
TGTGCCAGCTGTTTAGCCAGGGAGGGAACCGGGGAGCTGTTTTTT
CASCLAREGTGELFF
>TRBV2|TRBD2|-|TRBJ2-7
TGTGCCAGCTCGGGCAGGGGGGCTGCTAGCGGGAGAAGGGCCTACGAGCAGTACTTC
CASSGRGAASGRRAYEQYF
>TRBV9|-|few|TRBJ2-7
TGTGCCAGCAGCGGATCCCCGGCCGACGAGCAGTACTTC
CASSGSPADEQYF
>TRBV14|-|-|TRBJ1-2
TGTGCCAGCAGCCAAAAAGGTGACGTCGCCCTTTATGGCTACACCTTC
CASSQKGDVALYGYTF
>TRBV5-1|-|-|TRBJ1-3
TGCGCCAGCAGCTTGGAAGGGGGCTCTGGAAACACCATATATTTT
CASSLEGGSGNTIYF
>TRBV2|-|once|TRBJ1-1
TGTGCCAGCACCTACCAGGGAGAAAACACTGAAGCTTTCTTT
CASTYQGENTEAFF
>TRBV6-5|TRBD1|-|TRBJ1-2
TGTGCCAGCAACTCCGGACAGGGGAATTACTATGGCTACACCTTC
CASNSGQGNYYGYTF
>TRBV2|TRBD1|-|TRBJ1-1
TGTGCAAGCGGGGACAGGGGGCTTATGAACACTGAAGCTTTCTTT
CASGDRGLMNTEAFF
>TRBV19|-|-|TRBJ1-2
TGTGCCAGTAGTATCGGACGGATAAACTATGGCTACACCTTC
CASSIGRINYGYTF
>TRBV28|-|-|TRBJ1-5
TGTGCCAGCAGTTTAAAGGGGGGCCAGCATTTT
CASSLKGGQHF
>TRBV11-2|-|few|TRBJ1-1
TGTGCCAGCAGCTTATATGCGGCGAACACTGAAGCTTTCTTT
CASSLYAANTEAFF